The next 3 T cell receptor beta chains were all read from a single sample in a study of control samples from healthy donors and cancer patients (dated by TCRdb to about 2020). The library relied on the immunoSEQ multiplex PCR assay. The table comes from immuneACCESS by way of TCRdb, which keeps in-frame sequences with V and J called. Part of the clones is missing from these tables; in studies checked, under half for an unresolved V gene and the rest for unknown reasons. The sample contains some 150,000 clones, 75% to 95% of them found a single time. Approximately 2.9% of the sample comes from the top ten. The sequencing input was blood. Receptors originate from a man in his thirties or forties in good health.

J is TRBJ2-7 and V is TRBV5-5; D perhaps matches TRBD1 (6 bases). Trimming cost V 7 bases and J 7 bases, with 15 bases left between them. Germline V gene lookup returns CDR1 SGHKS and CDR2 YYEKEE (reference sequence). The CDR3 runs to 12 residues. CDR3 sequence (DNA): TGTGCCAGCGGGGGCCAGGAATCGGAGCAGTACTTC. Protein product: CASGGQESEQYF.

The rearrangement uses TRBV10-2 and TRBJ2-1; 11 bases are a match to TRBD2. V shed 8 bases, J shed 3 bases, and the junction held 6 bases outside the gene matches. CDR1 WSHSY and CDR2 SAAADI come from the germline V gene. The CDR3 spans 15 residues. The CDR3 DNA sequence: TGCGCCAGCGGGACTAGCGGTCTCTACTACAATGAGCAGTTCTTC. Translated, it gives CASGTSGLYYNEQFF.

This chain connects TRBV28 to TRBJ1-1, with 9 positions matching TRBD1. The trim removed 6 bases at V and 10 bases at J, leaving 9 bases unmatched. The CDR3 covers 13 residues. CDR1 is MDHEN, CDR2 SYDVKM, per germline. CDR3 loop: CASSPRPGQGAFF. The CDR3 DNA is TGTGCCAGCAGCCCCAGACCGGGACAGGGAGCTTTCTTT.